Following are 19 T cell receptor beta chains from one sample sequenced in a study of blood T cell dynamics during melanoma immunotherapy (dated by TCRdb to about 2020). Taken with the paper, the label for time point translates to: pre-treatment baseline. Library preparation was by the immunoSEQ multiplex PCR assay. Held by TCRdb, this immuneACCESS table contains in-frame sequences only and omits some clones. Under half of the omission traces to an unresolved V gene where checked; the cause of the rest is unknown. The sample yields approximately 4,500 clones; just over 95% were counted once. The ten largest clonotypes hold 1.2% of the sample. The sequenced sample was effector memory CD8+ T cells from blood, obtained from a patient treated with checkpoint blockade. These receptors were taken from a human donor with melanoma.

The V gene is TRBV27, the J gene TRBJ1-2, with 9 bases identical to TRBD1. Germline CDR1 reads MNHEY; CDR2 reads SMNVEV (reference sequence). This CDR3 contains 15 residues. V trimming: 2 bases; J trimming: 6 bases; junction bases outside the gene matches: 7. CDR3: CASSLVQGAMDGYTF. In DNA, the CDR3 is TGTGCCAGCAGTTTAGTACAGGGGGCGATGGATGGCTACACCTTC.

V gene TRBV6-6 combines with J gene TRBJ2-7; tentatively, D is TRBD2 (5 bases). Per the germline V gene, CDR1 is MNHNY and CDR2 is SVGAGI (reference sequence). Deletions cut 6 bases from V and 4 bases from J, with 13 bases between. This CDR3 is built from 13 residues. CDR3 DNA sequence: TGTGCCAGCAGGCTCCGGGAACCATACGAGCAGTACTTC. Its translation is CASRLREPYEQYF.

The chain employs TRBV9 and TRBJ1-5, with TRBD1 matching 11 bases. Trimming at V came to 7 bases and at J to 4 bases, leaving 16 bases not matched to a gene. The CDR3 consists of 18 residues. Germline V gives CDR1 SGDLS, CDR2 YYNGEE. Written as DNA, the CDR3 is TGTGCCAGCGGAGACAACCCGGGACAGGGGGTCGGTAATCAGCCCCAGCATTTT. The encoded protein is CASGDNPGQGVGNQPQHF.

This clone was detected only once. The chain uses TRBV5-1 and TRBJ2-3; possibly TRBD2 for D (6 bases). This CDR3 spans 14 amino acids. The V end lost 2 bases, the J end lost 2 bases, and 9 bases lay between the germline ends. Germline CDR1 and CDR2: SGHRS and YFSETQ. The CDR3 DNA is TGCGCCAGCAGCTTCCGGGACTTCACAGATACGCAGTATTTT. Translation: CASSFRDFTDTQYF.

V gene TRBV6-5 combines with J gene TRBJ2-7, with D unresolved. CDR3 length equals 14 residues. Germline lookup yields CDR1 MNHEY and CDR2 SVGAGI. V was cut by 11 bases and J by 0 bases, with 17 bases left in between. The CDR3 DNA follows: TGTGCCGCAGCCCCCGAGGCCGGCTCCTACGAGCAGTACTTC. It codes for CAAAPEAGSYEQYF.

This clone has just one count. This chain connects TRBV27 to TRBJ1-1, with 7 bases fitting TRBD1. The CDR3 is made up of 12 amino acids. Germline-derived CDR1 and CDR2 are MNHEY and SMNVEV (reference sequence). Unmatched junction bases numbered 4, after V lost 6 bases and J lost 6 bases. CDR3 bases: TGTGCCAGCAGGGACAGGAGGGCTGAAGCTTTCTTT. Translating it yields CASRDRRAEAFF.

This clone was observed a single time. The CDR3 DNA reads TGTGCCAGCAGGGGGACTAGCGGAGTCCCCACCTACGAGCAGTACTTC. Amino acid sequence: CASRGTSGVPTYEQYF. The chain has TRBV27 and TRBJ2-7, with TRBD2 matching 11 bases. V dropped 6 bases and J dropped 2; count of bases not matched to a gene: 9. The CDR3 is 16 amino acids. Germline lookup yields CDR1 MNHEY and CDR2 SMNVEV (reference sequence).

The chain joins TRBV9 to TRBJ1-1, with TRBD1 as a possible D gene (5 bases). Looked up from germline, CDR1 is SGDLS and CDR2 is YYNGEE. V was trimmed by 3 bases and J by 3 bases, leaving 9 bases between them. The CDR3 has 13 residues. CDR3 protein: CASSAGDYTEAFF. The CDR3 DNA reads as TGTGCCAGCAGCGCCGGGGACTACACTGAAGCTTTCTTT.

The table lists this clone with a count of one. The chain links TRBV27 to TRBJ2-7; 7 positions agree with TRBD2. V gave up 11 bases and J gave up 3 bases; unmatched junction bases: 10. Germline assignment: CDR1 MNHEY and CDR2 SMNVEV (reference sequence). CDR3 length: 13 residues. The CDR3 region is CASGVGGVYEQYF. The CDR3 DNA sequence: TGTGCCTCGGGTGTTGGGGGGGTCTACGAGCAGTACTTC.

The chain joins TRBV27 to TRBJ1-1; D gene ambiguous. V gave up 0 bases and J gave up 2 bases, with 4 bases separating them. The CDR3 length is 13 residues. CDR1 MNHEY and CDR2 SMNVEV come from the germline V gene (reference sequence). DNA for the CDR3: TGTGCCAGCAGTTTATCGGTAAACACTGAAGCTTTCTTT. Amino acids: CASSLSVNTEAFF.

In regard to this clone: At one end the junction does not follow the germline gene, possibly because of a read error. CDR3 in DNA: TGTGCCAGCAGCTTGGGGCCCGGGACAGGGGGTGCGGGGCCTCCTTTC. Protein: CASSLGPGTGGAGPPF. The V call is TRBV5-4, the J call TRBJ2-7; 11 bases map to TRBD1. The CDR3 totals 16 residues. Germline-derived CDR1 and CDR2 are SGHNT and YYREEE (reference sequence).

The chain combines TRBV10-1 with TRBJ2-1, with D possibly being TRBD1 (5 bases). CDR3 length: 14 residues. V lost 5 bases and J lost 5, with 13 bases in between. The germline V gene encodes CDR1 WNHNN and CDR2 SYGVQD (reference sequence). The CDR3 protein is CASSQPDKNNEQFF. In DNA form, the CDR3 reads TGCGCCAGCAGTCAACCGGACAAGAACAATGAGCAGTTCTTC.

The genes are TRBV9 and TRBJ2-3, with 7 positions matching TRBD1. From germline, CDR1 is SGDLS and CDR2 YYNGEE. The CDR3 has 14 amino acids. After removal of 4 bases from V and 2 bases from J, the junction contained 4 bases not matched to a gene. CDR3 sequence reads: CASSSGTVTDTQYF. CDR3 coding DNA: TGTGCCAGCAGCTCCGGGACAGTCACAGATACGCAGTATTTT. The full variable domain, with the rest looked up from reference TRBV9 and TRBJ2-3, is DSGVTQTPKHLITATGQRVTLRCSPRSGDLSVYWYQQSLDQGLQFLIQYYNGEERAKGNILERFSAQQFPDLHSELNLSSLELGDSALYFCASSSGTVTDTQYFGPGTRLTVL.

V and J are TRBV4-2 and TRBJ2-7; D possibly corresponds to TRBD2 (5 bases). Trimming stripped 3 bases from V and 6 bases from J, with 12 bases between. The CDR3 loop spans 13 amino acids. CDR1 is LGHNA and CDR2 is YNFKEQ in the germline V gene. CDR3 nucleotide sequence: TGTGCCAGCAGCCACCCCCCGAGCGGCGAGCAGTACTTC. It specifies CASSHPPSGEQYF.

CDR3 sequence: CASSLEGIPYGYTF. The CDR3 DNA reads TGTGCCAGCAGCTTGGAGGGAATCCCCTATGGCTACACCTTC. V gene TRBV5-5 combines with J gene TRBJ1-2; D gene uncertain. Trimming took 0 bases from V and 4 from J, leaving 10 bases between them. Germline V lookup: CDR1 SGHKS, CDR2 YYEKEE (reference sequence). The CDR3 is 14 amino acids.

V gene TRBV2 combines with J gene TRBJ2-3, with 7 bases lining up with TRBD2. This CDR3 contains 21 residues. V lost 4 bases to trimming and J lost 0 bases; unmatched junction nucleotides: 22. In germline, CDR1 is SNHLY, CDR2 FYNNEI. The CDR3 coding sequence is TGTGCCAGCAGTGTCGATCTGACACCCCCGATATCTAGCGGCAGCACAGATACGCAGTATTTT. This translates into CASSVDLTPPISSGSTDTQYF.

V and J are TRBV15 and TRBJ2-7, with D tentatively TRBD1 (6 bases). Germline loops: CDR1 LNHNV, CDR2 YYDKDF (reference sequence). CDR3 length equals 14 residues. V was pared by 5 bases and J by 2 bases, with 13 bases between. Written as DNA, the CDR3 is TGTGCCACCAGCCCAGACAGGACCGCCTACGAGCAGTACTTC. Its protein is CATSPDRTAYEQYF.

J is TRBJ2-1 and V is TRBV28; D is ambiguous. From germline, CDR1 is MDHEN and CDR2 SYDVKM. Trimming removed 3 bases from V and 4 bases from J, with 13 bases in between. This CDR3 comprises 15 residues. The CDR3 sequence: CASSFRVPPYNEQFF. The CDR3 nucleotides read TGTGCCAGCAGTTTTAGGGTTCCCCCTTACAATGAGCAGTTCTTC.

The CDR3 DNA follows: TGTGCCAGCAGGATGACAGGGCTGAACACTGAAGCTTTCTTT. Protein product: CASRMTGLNTEAFF. This sequence joins TRBV27 and TRBJ1-1, with 7 bases lining up with TRBD1. The CDR3 extends over 14 amino acids. Germline CDR1 and CDR2: MNHEY and SMNVEV (reference sequence). Trimming cost V 6 bases and J 0 bases; bases outside gene matches: 4.